This TCR beta chain was identified during a study of synovial regulatory T cells in juvenile arthritis. Broader study findings: Inflammation-associated Treg cells in blood had less TCR diversity than the remaining blood Treg cells. iaTreg cells shared more CDR3 sequences with synovial Tregs than other blood Tregs did. iaTreg TCR repertoires were largely private across patients and partially overlapped synovial Teff and blood CPL.

Patients had median age roughly 12 years, range roughly 2.2-22.9. The data were produced by immunoSEQ multiplex PCR, yet TCRdb's version contains in-frame clones alone and is incomplete. In total, the table holds more than 9,500 clones. CDR1 is SGHNT and CDR2 is YENEEA in the germline V gene. The length of the CDR3 is 14 residues. DNA is not on record. With respect to this clone: The antigen is not known.

The chain employs TRBV11-3 and TRBJ2-7; TCRdb's D call of TRBD2 is untestable without DNA. The specimen sequenced was Treg cells from blood. Subset reported: remaining (HLA-DR-negative) circulating blood Treg cells. This TCR came from a donor between 2 and 29 years old with juvenile idiopathic arthritis. CDR3 region: CASSERGGSYEQYF. The variable domain in full, completed from reference TRBV11-3 and TRBJ2-7, reads EAGVVQSPRYKIIEKKQPVAFWCNPISGHNTLYWYLQNLGQGPELLIRYENEEAVDDSQLPKDRFSAERLKGVDSTLKIQPAELGDSAVYLCASSERGGSYEQYFGPGTRLTVT.